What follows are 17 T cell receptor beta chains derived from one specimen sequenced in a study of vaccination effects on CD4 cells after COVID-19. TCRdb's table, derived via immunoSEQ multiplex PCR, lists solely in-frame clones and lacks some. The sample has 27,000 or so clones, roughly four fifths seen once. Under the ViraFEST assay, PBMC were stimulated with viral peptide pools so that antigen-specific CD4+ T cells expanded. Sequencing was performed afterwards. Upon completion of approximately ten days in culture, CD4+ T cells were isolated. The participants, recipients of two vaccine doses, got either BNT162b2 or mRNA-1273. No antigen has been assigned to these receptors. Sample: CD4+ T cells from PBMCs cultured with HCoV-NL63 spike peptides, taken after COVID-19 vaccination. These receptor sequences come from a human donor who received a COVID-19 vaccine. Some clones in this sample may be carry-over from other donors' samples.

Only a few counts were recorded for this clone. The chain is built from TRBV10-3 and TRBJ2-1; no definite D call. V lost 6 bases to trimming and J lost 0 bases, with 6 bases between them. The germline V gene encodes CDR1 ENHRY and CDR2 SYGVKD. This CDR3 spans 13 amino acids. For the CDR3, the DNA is TGTGCCATCAGGAGCTTCTCCTACAATGAGCAGTTCTTC. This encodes CAIRSFSYNEQFF.

Written as DNA, the CDR3 is TGTGCCAGTAAGATACAGGGGGGGAGCTCTGGGGCCAACGTCCTGACTTTC. It translates to CASKIQGGSSGANVLTF. The chain has TRBV19 and TRBJ2-6; possibly TRBD1 for D (8 bases). CDR3 length: 17 residues. Trimming removed 7 bases at V and 0 bases at J, with 16 bases between. CDR1 is LNHDA and CDR2 is SQIVND in the germline V gene (reference sequence).

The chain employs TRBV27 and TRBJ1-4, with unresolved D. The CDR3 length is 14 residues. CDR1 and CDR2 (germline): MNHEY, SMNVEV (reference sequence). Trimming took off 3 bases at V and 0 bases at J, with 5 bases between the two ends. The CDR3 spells CASSLLSTNEKLFF. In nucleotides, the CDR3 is TGTGCCAGCAGTTTGCTTTCAACTAATGAAAAACTGTTTTTT.

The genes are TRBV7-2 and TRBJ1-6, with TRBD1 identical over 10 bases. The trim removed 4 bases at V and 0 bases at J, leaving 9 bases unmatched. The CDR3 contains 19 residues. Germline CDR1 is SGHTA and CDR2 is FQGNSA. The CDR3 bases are TGTGCCAGCAGCTCTATGTACAGGACAGGGGGCTCCTATAATTCACCCCTCCACTTT. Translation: CASSSMYRTGGSYNSPLHF.

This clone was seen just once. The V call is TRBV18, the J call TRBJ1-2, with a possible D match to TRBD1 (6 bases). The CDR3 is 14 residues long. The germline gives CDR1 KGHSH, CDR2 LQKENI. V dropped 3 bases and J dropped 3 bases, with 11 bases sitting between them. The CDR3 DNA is TGTGCCAGCTCACCTCCGACAGGCCACTATGGCTACACCTTC. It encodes CASSPPTGHYGYTF.

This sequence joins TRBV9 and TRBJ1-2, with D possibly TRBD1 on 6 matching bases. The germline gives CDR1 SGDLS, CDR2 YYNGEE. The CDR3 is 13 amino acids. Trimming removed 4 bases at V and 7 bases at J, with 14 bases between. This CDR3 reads CASSPGTNLGYTF. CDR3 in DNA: TGTGCCAGCAGCCCGGGGACAAACCTTGGCTACACCTTC.

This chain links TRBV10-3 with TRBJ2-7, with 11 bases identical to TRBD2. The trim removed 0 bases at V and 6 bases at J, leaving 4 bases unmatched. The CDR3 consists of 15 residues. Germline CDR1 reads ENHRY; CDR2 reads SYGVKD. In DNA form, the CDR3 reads TGTGCCATCAGTGAGTCGACTAGCGGGGTGGGCGAGCAGTACGTC. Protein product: CAISESTSGVGEQYV.

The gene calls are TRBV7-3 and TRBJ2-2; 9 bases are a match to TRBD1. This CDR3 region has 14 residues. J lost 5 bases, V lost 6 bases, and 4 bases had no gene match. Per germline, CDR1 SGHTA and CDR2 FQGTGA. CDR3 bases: TGTGCCAGCAGTGATGACAGGGGGACCGGGGAGCTGTTTTTT. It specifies CASSDDRGTGELFF.

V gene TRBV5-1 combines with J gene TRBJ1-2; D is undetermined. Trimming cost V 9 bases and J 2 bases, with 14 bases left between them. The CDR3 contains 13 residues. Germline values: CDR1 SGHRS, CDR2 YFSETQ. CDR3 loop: CATRPDENYGYTF. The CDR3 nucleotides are TGCGCCACTCGGCCTGACGAAAACTATGGCTACACCTTC.

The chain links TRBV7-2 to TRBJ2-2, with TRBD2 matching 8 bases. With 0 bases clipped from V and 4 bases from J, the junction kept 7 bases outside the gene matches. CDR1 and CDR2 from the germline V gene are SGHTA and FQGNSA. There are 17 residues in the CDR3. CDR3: CASSLAGRGAVTGELFF. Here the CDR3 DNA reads TGTGCCAGCAGCTTAGCTGGGCGGGGGGCGGTCACCGGGGAGCTGTTTTTT.

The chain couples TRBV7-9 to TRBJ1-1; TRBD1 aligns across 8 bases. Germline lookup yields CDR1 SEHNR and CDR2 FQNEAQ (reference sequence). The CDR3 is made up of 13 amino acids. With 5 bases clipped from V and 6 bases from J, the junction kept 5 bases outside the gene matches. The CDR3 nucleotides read TGTGCCAGCAGCAAGACAGGGGAATCTGAAGCTTTCTTT. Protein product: CASSKTGESEAFF.

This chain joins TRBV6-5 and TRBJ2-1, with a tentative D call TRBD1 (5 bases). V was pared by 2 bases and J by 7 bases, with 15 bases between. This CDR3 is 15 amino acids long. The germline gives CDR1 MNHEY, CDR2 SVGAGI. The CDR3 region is CASSYPGLAGNEQFF. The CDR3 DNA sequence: TGTGCCAGCAGTTACCCCGGGTTAGCAGGGAATGAGCAGTTCTTC.

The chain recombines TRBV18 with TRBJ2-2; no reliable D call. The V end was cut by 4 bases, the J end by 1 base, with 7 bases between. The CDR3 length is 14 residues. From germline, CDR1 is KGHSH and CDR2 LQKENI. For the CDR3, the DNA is TGTGCCAGCTCACTGGTCCTGAACACCGGGGAGCTGTTTTTT. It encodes CASSLVLNTGELFF.

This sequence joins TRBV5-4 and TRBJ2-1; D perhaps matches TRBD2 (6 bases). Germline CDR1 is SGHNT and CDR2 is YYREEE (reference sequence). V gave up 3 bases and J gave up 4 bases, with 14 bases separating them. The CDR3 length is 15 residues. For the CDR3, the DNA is TGTGCCAGCAGCTCCGGGACTCCAAATTACAATGAGCAGTTCTTC. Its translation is CASSSGTPNYNEQFF. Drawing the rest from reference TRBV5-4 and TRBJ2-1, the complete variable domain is ETGVTQSPTHLIKTRGQQVTLRCSSQSGHNTVSWYQQALGQGPQFIFQYYREEENGRGNFPPRFSGLQFPNYSSELNVNALELDDSALYLCASSSGTPNYNEQFFGPGTRLTVL.

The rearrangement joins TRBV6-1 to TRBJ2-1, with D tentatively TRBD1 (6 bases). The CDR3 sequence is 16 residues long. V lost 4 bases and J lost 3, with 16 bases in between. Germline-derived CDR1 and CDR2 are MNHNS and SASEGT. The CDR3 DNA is TGTGCCAGCAGTGTTTGGGGGCGGCCGGACTACAATGAGCAGTTCTTC. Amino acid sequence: CASSVWGRPDYNEQFF.

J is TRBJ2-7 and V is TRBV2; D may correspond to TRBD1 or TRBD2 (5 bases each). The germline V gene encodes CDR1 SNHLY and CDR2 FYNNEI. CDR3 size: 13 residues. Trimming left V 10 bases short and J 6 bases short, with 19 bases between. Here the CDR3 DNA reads TGTGCCACCCAACCCTTGGGGACGCCCGAGCAGTACGTC. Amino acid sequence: CATQPLGTPEQYV.

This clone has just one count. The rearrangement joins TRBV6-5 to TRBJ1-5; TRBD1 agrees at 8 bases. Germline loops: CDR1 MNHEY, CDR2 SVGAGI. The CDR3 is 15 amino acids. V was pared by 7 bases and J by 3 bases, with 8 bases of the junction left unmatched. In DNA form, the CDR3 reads TGTGCCAGCACCCGGGGACAGGATATCAATCAGCCCCAGCATTTT. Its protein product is CASTRGQDINQPQHF.